This T cell receptor (beta chain) is drawn from a study of identical twins. Study-wide results and limits: Researchers reported weaker excess twin sharing in beta out-of-frame sequences. Reduced insertions were recorded for abundant cord blood beta clonotypes, with no such pattern in memory repertoires.

CDR1 and CDR2 from the germline V gene are SEHNR and FQNEAQ (reference sequence). The CDR3 runs to 14 residues. V was trimmed by 5 bases and J by 2 bases, leaving 9 bases between them. The sample holds a few counts of this clonotype. Antigen: not known. Template switching (which added a universal primer site) was used, and cDNA carried unique molecular identifiers. TCRdb re-called the 5' RACE reads with MiXCR, one entry per CDR3 protein. The table shows about 260,000 distinct CDR3 sequences, with roughly 7% occurring only once. These data were also filed under a second study, of yellow fever vaccine responses in identical twins.

The TCR sequence derives from a woman aged 18-35 years in good health. The sequenced sample was memory (CD45RO+) T cells sorted from blood. The genes are TRBV7-9 and TRBJ2-2; D is uncertain. Here the CDR3 reads CASSVARNTGELFF. The CDR3 DNA reads as TGTGCCAGCAGCGTCGCCCGAAACACCGGGGAGCTGTTTTTT.